The 16 T cell receptor beta chains given below trace back to one sample, sequenced in a study of identifying expanded T cells in peripheral blood. Measured with immunoSEQ multiplex PCR; TCRdb has only the in-frame clones, and not every one. Here the sample spans 100,000 to 150,000 clones, 86% being singletons. Sequenced: blood. The receptors come from a person aged 18 to 70 in good health.

The rearrangement links TRBV15 to TRBJ2-7; 10 bases are shared with TRBD2. This CDR3 comprises 17 residues. V was pared by 1 base and J by 3 bases, with 9 bases of the junction left unmatched. The germline gives CDR1 LNHNV, CDR2 YYDKDF (reference sequence). The chain's CDR3 is CATSRVNGLAAIYEQYF. The CDR3, as DNA: TGTGCCACCAGCAGAGTCAACGGACTAGCGGCAATCTACGAGCAGTACTTC.

The chain combines TRBV28 with TRBJ2-3, with D tentatively TRBD1 (5 bases). This CDR3 region has 14 residues. Germline V CDR1 and CDR2: MDHEN, SYDVKM. The V gene lost 3 bases and the J gene lost 5 bases, with 12 bases spanning the gap. DNA for the CDR3: TGTGCCAGCAGTTTTCGTCAGGGCAGAGATACGCAGTATTTT. Translating it yields CASSFRQGRDTQYF.

The rearrangement uses TRBV5-1 and TRBJ2-5; D is uncertain. The CDR3 contains 16 residues. From germline, CDR1 is SGHRS and CDR2 YFSETQ. V lost 0 bases and J 3 bases, leaving 15 bases between the germline ends. The CDR3 spells CASSLVRGTDKETQYF. The CDR3 coding sequence is TGCGCCAGCAGCTTGGTCCGAGGAACGGATAAAGAGACCCAGTACTTC. Combining the CDR3 with reference TRBV5-1 and TRBJ2-5 gives the whole variable domain KAGVTQTPRYLIKTRGQQVTLSCSPISGHRSVSWYQQTPGQGLQFLFEYFSETQRNKGNFPGRFSGRQFSNSRSEMNVSTLELGDSALYLCASSLVRGTDKETQYFGPGTRLLVL.

The V and J genes are TRBV14 and TRBJ2-5, with D perhaps matching TRBD1 (6 bases). The CDR3 spans 16 residues. In germline, CDR1 is SGHDN, CDR2 FVKESK. V was clipped by 6 bases and J by 5 bases, with 22 bases between them. The chain's CDR3 is CASRKGGGAARETQYF. For the CDR3, the DNA is TGTGCCAGCAGAAAGGGTGGGGGCGCGGCGCGGGAGACCCAGTACTTC.

This chain uses TRBV9 with TRBJ2-5; 14 positions agree with TRBD2. The CDR3 spans 18 residues. CDR1 is SGDLS and CDR2 is YYNGEE in the germline V gene. J was trimmed by 4 bases and V by 3 bases; bases with no gene match: 11. CDR3 nucleotide sequence: TGTGCCAGCAGCGCTCTCCGACCCGGACTAGCGGGGGGAGAGACCCAGTACTTC. Protein sequence: CASSALRPGLAGGETQYF. Filled out from reference TRBV9 and TRBJ2-5, the complete variable domain reads DSGVTQTPKHLITATGQRVTLRCSPRSGDLSVYWYQQSLDQGLQFLIQYYNGEERAKGNILERFSAQQFPDLHSELNLSSLELGDSALYFCASSALRPGLAGGETQYFGPGTRLLVL.

The chain uses TRBV28 and TRBJ2-7; TRBD2 aligns across 14 bases. The CDR3 sequence is 17 residues long. The germline CDR1 and CDR2 sequences are MDHEN and SYDVKM. V lost 7 bases to trimming and J lost 4 bases; unmatched junction nucleotides: 12. DNA of the CDR3: TGTGCCAGCATCAAACTCGGGACTAGCGGGAGAGGGTACGAGCAGTACTTC. Translated: CASIKLGTSGRGYEQYF.

The V gene is TRBV18, the J gene TRBJ1-2; D may be TRBD1 (6 bases). V was pared by 3 bases and J by 5 bases, with 19 bases between. The CDR3 covers 16 residues. The germline gives CDR1 KGHSH, CDR2 LQKENI. The CDR3 protein is CASSPRGQADSYGYTF. The CDR3 DNA follows: TGTGCCAGCTCACCTAGGGGACAAGCGGATTCATATGGCTACACCTTC.

This clone was recorded once. V is TRBV11-1 and J is TRBJ2-1; D is unresolved. V was trimmed by 5 bases and J by 4 bases, leaving 12 bases between them. Germline-derived CDR1 and CDR2 are SGHAT and FQDESV (reference sequence). The CDR3 has 14 residues. Here the CDR3 reads CASSNSTVYNEQFF. The CDR3 coding sequence is TGTGCCAGCAGCAACTCGACGGTTTACAATGAGCAGTTCTTC.

This sequence joins TRBV6-5 and TRBJ2-1; tentatively, D is TRBD1 (6 bases). Trimming stripped 8 bases from V and 6 bases from J, with 20 bases between. In germline, CDR1 is MNHEY, CDR2 SVGAGI. The CDR3 is 15 residues long. CDR3 DNA sequence: TGTGCCAGCGGAAAAAACAGGGCTCCCCTCAATGAGCAGTTCTTC. It yields the protein CASGKNRAPLNEQFF.

The rearrangement uses TRBV2 and TRBJ2-7, with D possibly matching TRBD1 (6 bases). CDR1 and CDR2 (germline): SNHLY, FYNNEI. The CDR3 extends over 14 amino acids. Deletions cut 4 bases from V and 2 bases from J, with 12 bases between. The CDR3 nucleotides are TGTGCCAGCAGTGGAGTTGCAGGGGCCTACGAGCAGTACTTC. Translated, it gives CASSGVAGAYEQYF.

The CDR3 region has the DNA TGCGCCAGCAGCCAAGCCGAAGGGTTTGGAAACACCATATATTTT. It is translated as CASSQAEGFGNTIYF. The V gene is TRBV4-1, the J gene TRBJ1-3; D gene unclear. Trimming took 1 base from V and 3 from J, leaving 10 bases between them. This CDR3 has 15 amino acids. Germline V gene sequence: CDR1 MGHRA, CDR2 YSYEKL.

The chain has TRBV7-3 and TRBJ2-7; D ambiguous. V lost 5 bases and J 6 bases, leaving 11 bases between the germline ends. Germline V CDR1 and CDR2: SGHTA, FQGTGA. The CDR3 extends over 12 amino acids. CDR3 loop: CASSQALGEQYF. CDR3 DNA sequence: TGTGCCAGCAGCCAAGCTCTCGGCGAGCAGTACTTC.

This chain uses TRBV14 with TRBJ2-1; 7 nucleotides agree with TRBD1. This CDR3 has 17 amino acids. V gave up 4 bases and J gave up 0 bases; unmatched junction bases: 9. From germline, CDR1 is SGHDN and CDR2 FVKESK. The CDR3 spells CASSRLRGPSSYNEQFF. CDR3 nucleotides: TGTGCCAGCAGCCGTTTAAGGGGGCCCAGCTCCTACAATGAGCAGTTCTTC.

This clone was picked up one time. This chain links TRBV6-5 with TRBJ2-3; D ambiguous. Germline lookup yields CDR1 MNHEY and CDR2 SVGAGI. This CDR3 contains 14 residues. V was clipped by 2 bases and J by 3 bases, with 9 bases between them. The CDR3 nucleotides are TGTGCCAGCAGTTACCTCGACGGGACAGATACGCAGTATTTT. Protein product: CASSYLDGTDTQYF.

V is TRBV7-6 and J is TRBJ2-2; D gene unclear. Trimming stripped 2 bases from V and 6 bases from J, with 7 bases between. Germline assignment: CDR1 SGHVS and CDR2 FNYEAQ. The CDR3 spans 13 residues. CDR3 in amino acids: CASSLQAAGELFF. The CDR3 DNA reads as TGTGCCAGCAGCTTACAGGCGGCCGGGGAGCTGTTTTTT.

The rearrangement joins TRBV5-5 to TRBJ2-2; D gene ambiguous. Germline values: CDR1 SGHKS, CDR2 YYEKEE (reference sequence). With 5 bases removed from V and 5 bases from J, the gap between germline ends came to 10 bases. The CDR3 length is 13 residues. CDR3 coding DNA: TGTGCCAGCAGTTTCAGACTGACCGGGGAGCTGTTTTTT. Amino acid sequence: CASSFRLTGELFF. Variable domain in full (rest from reference TRBV5-5 and TRBJ2-2): DAGVTQSPTHLIKTRGQQVTLRCSPISGHKSVSWYQQVLGQGPQFIFQYYEKEERGRGNFPDRFSARQFPNYSSELNVNALLLGDSALYLCASSFRLTGELFFGEGSRLTVL.